This TCR beta chain was observed in a study of somatic mutations in cytotoxic T cells in rheumatoid arthritis. This CDR3 region has 12 residues. The V end was cut by 6 bases, the J end by 3 bases, with 9 bases between. CDR1 MNHNS and CDR2 SASEGT come from the germline V gene. Using immunoSEQ multiplex PCR, the repertoire was profiled, and TCRdb retains in-frame clones only, with some absent. The sample gives tens of thousands of clones, 84% of which show up once; roughly 3.2% is in the top ten. The receptor's source is a man aged 40-49 years in good health. The sequenced sample was CD8+ T cells sorted from blood. The J gene is TRBJ2-7, the V gene TRBV6-1; D is ambiguous. The CDR3 is CASRDVGYEQYF. For the CDR3, the DNA is TGTGCCAGCAGGGATGTCGGCTACGAGCAGTACTTC.